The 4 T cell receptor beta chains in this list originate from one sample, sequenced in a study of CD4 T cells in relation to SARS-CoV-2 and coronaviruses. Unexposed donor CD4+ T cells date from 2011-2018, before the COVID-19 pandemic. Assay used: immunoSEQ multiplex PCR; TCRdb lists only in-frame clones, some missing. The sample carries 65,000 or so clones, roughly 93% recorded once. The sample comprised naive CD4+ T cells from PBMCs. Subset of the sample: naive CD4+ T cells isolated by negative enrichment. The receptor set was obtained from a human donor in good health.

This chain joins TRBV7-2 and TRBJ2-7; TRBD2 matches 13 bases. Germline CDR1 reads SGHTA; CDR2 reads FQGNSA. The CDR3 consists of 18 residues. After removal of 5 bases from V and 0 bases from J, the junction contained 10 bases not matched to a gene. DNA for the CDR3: TGTGCCAGCAGCATTCGGACTAGCGGGAGAAAGGGCTCCTACGAGCAGTACTTC. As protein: CASSIRTSGRKGSYEQYF.

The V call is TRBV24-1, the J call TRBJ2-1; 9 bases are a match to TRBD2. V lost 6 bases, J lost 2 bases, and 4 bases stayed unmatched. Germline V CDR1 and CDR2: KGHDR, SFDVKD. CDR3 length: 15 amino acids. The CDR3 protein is CATSLAGDPYNEQFF. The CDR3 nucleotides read TGTGCCACCAGTTTAGCGGGAGATCCCTACAATGAGCAGTTCTTC.

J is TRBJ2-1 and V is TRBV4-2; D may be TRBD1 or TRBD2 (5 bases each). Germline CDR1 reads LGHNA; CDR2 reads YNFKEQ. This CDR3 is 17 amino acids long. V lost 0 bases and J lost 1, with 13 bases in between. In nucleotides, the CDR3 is TGTGCCAGCAGCCAAGATCTTCCGGGGCGTTCCTACAATGAGCAGTTCTTC. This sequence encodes CASSQDLPGRSYNEQFF.

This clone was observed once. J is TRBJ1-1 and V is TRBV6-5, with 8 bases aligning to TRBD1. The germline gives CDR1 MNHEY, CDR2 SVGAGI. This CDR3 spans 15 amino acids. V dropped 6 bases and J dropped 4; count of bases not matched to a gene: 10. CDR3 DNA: TGTGCCAGCAGGGTCCAGGGGGCGGTGGGCACTGAAGCTTTCTTT. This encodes CASRVQGAVGTEAFF.